This T cell receptor beta chain originates from a study of T cell therapy after organ transplantation (dated by TCRdb to the late 2010s). About the study as a whole: Therapy products were autologous CMV-specific T cells expanded in vitro for about 13 days with a peptide pool of 30 HLA class I and II CMV epitopes. This study was a follow-up analysis of the TRBV repertoire from an open-label phase I trial that tested autologous CMV-specific adoptive T cell therapy in people who had received solid-organ transplants. Patients received a median of 1.92 x 10^8 CMV-specific T cells across 2 to 6 intravenous infusions. Up to 6 T cell doses were administered to patients every 2 weeks, and patients were monitored for approximately 30 weeks after therapy was completed. Only about 85% of the 10 patients had long-term post-therapy samples available. Pretherapy peripheral blood samples were collected before T cell therapy was commenced. Of the roughly 10 patients, eight were classified as clinical responders and two as nonresponders.

Here is what the overall study found, with its caveats: Assessment of confounders such as concurrent antirejection and antiviral medications was prevented by the small cohort. Marked pretherapy clonal expansions with minimal repertoire change after therapy were observed in nonresponders. The small number of expansions detected in nonresponders may be due to reduced sample coverage caused by poor CD8+ T cell yield. Reconstitution after therapy appeared to include not only transferred clonotypes but also endogenous clonotypes that had not been detected in the therapy products. The fold change in CD8 clonality after therapy was inversely correlated with pretherapy clonality, which suggests that less biased repertoires were more open to remodeling.

On this clone itself: Its antigen target is currently unknown. No much larger clone is present one base from it, and per-base qualities are unavailable.

The sample's time point label, decoded: before start of T cell therapy. The patients had received solid-organ transplants and had cytomegalovirus that was drug-resistant/recurrent. Ten of the trial participants were picked for repertoire analysis depending on whether post-therapy peripheral blood mononuclear cells were available. Viable CD3+CD8+CD4- lymphocytes were sorted from PBMCs on a BD FACSAria III. The Qiagen DNeasy Kit was used to extract genomic DNA from sorted cells. V is cut by 1 base and J by 6 bases, and the space between the germline ends is 10 bases. The germline V gene (reference sequence) specifies GTSNPN as CDR1 and SVGIG as CDR2. Spanning cysteine to phenylalanine, the CDR3 consists of 12 amino acids. The read is trimmed to its CDR3 DNA, 36 bases read in frame from base 1. The immunoSEQ two-step, bias-controlled multiplex PCR assay was used to amplify TRB CDR3 regions from genomic DNA. An Illumina NextSeq 500 was used to sequence the CDR3 libraries. The study's own analysis went as follows. The immunoSEQ Analyzer platform handled the initial alignment and bioinformatics, which included bias normalization against synthetic CDR3 analogs. V, D and J gene annotation followed the IMGT database definitions. For further TRBV analyses, VDJtools version 1.1.10 and the R package tcR version 2.2.1.11 were used with default settings. GLIPH analysis was done using default settings in version 1.0. For CDR3 sequences with at least 5 reads, significant changes in clonotype frequency were assessed with a 2-sided binomial test and Benjamini-Hochberg correction (alpha = 0.01). TCRdb provides this immuneACCESS table in a form limited to in-frame rearrangements. Some clones are lacking; in checked studies, under half of them reflect an unresolved V gene, and why the rest are absent is not known. V and J calls plus clone size are reproduced from that table; the DNA served to infer D and trimming. The sample table shows 50,000 or so clones, and around 93% are seen once. Together, the top ten hold roughly 3% of the sample.

The sequence came from a human patient who had received a solid organ transplant and had CMV disease. The sequenced sample was CD8+ T cells from blood, obtained before autologous CMV-specific T cell therapy. This sequence uses TRBV30 and TRBJ2-7; possibly the D gene is TRBD1, per 5 matching bases. The CDR3 protein sequence reads: CAWSAVGPEQYF. The sequenced DNA: TGTGCCTGGAGTGCGGTGGGGCCCGAGCAGTACTTC.